This TCR beta chain is from a study of technical replicates of blood from a few donors. Assay used: immunoSEQ multiplex PCR; TCRdb lists only in-frame clones, some missing. The table shows tens of thousands of clones, with nearly 95% occurring only once. This clone has just a few counts. This CDR3 contains 13 residues. Germline V gene sequence: CDR1 PRHDT, CDR2 FYEKMQ (reference sequence). V was pared by 2 bases and J by 5 bases, with 9 bases between. The clonotype comes from a human donor in good health. The chain has TRBV13 and TRBJ1-1; possibly TRBD1 for D (6 bases). The material sequenced was T cells isolated from PBMCs. CDR3 sequence: CASSLLRGTEAFF. The CDR3 region has the DNA TGTGCCAGCAGCTTATTGAGGGGGACTGAAGCTTTCTTT.